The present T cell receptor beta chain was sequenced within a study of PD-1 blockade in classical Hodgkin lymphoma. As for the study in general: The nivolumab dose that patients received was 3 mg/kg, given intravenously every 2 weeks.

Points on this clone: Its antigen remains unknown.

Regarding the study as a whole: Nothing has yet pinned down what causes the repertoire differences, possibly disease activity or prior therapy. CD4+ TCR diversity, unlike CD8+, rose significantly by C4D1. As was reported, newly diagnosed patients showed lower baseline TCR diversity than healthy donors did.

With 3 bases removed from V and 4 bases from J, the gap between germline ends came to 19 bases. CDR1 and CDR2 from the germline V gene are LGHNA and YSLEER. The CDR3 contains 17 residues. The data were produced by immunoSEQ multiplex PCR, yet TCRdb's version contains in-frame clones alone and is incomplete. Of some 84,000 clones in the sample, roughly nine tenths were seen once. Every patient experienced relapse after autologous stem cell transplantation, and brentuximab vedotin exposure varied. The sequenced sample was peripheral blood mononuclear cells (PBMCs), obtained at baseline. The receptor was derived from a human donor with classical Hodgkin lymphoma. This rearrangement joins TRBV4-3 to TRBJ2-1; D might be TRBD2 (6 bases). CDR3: CASSHRRDSRRYNEQFF. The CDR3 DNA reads TGCGCCAGCAGCCACAGACGGGACTCCCGGCGGTACAATGAGCAGTTCTTC.